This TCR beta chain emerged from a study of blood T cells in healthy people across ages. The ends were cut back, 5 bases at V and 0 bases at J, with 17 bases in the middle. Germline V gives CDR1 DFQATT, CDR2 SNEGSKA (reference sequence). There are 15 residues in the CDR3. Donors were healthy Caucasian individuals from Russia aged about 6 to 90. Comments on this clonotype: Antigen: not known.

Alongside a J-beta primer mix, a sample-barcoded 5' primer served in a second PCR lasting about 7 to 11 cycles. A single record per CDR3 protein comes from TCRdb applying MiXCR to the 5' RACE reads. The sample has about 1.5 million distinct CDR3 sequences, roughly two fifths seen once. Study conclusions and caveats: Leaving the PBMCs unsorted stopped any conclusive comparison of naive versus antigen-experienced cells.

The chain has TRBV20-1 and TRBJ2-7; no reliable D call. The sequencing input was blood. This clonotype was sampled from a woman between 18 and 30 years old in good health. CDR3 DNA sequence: TGCAGTGCTTTAAGGCCGGCGGTGAGCTCCTACGAGCAGTACTTC. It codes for CSALRPAVSSYEQYF.